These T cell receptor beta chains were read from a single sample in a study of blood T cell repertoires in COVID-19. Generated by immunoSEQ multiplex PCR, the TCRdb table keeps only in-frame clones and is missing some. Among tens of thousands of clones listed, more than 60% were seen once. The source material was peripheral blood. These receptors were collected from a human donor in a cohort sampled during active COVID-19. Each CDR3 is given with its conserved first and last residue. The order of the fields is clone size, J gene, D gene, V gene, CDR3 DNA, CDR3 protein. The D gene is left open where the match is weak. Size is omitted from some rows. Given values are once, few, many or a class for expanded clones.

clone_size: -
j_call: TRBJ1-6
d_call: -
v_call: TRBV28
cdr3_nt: TGTGCCAGCAGTTTGCACGGGAATAATTCACCCCTCCACTTT
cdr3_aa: CASSLHGNNSPLHF

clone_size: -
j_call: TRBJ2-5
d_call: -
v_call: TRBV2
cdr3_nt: TGTGCCAGCAGGGATCCCAGGTACAGTCAAGAGACCCAGTACTTC
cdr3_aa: CASRDPRYSQETQYF

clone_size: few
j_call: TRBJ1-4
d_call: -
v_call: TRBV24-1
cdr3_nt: TGTGCCACCAGTGATGGGGCGGGGTCCTATGAAAAACTGTTTTTT
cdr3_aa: CATSDGAGSYEKLFF

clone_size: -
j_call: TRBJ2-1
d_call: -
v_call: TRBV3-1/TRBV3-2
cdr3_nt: TGTGCCAGCAGCCCCAATCCCGGGACAAGGGGTGAGCAGTTCTTC
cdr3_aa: CASSPNPGTRGEQFF

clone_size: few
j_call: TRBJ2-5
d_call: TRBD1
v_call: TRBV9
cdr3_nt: TGTGCCAGCAGCGCCTGGGACAGGGAAGAGACCCAGTACTTC
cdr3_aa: CASSAWDREETQYF

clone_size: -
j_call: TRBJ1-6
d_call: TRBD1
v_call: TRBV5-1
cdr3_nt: TGCGCCAGCAGCTTCCGACAGGGGGGTGATTCACCCCTCCACTTT
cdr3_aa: CASSFRQGGDSPLHF

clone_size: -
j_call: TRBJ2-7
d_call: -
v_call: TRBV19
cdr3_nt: TGTGCCAGTACCCCCCGGGCAGGGGATGGTTACGAGCAGTACTTC
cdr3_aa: CASTPRAGDGYEQYF

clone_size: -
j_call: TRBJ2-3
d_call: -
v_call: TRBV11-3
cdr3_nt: TGTGCCAGCAGCCAGGACCCTGCGGGGCATACGCAGTATTTT
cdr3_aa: CASSQDPAGHTQYF

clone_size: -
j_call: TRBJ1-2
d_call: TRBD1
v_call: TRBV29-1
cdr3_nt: TGCAGCGTTGAGGGGACAGTTAATGGCTACACCTTC
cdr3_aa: CSVEGTVNGYTF

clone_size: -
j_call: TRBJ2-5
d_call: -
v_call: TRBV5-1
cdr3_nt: TGCGCCAGCAGCTTACAAGTGGGAGGAACCCAAGAGACCCAGTACTTC
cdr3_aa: CASSLQVGGTQETQYF

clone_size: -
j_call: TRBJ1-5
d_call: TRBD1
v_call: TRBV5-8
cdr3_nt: TGTGCCAGCAGCTTCGGGACAGGGGGTGGTAATCAGCCCCAGCATTTT
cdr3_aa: CASSFGTGGGNQPQHF

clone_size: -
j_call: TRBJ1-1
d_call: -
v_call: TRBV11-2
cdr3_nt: TGTGCCAGCAGCTTAGCGTCCCACCCCGGGGGTGAAGCTTTCTTT
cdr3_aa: CASSLASHPGGEAFF

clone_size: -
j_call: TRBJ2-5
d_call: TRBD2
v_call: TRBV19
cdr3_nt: TGTGCCAGTAGTATTGGAGCGGGGGGAGTCCAAGAGACCCAGTACTTC
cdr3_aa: CASSIGAGGVQETQYF

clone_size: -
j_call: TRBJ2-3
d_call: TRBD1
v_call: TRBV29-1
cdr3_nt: TGCAGCGTTGACAGGGGGACCGATACGCAGTATTTT
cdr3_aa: CSVDRGTDTQYF

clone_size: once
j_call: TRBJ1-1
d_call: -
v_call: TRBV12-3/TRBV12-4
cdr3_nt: TGTGCCAGCAGTTTGAGGCAGGAAGCTTTCTTT
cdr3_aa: CASSLRQEAFF

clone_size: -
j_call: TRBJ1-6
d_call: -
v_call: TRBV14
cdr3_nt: TGTGCCAGCAGCCAAGATCCCCAGGGGCGCTCACCCCTCCACTTT
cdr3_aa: CASSQDPQGRSPLHF

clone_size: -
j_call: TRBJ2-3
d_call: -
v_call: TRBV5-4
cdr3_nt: TGTGCCAGCAGCTTGGGGGGACTCAAGAGTACAGATACGCAGTATTTT
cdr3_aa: CASSLGGLKSTDTQYF

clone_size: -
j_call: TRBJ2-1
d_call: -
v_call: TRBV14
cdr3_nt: TGTGCCAGCAGCACCTCCGGAGGCGTTGTTATTGAGCAGTTCTTC
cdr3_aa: CASSTSGGVVIEQFF

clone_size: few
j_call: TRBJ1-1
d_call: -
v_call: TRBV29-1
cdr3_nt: TGCAGCACCCGGACAAACACTGAAGCTTTCTTT
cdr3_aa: CSTRTNTEAFF

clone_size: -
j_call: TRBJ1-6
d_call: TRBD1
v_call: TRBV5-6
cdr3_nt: TGTGCCAGCAGGGGAGGGACAGGGAATTCACCCCTCCACTTT
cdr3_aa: CASRGGTGNSPLHF